The 4 T cell receptor beta chains below come from one sample, sequenced in a study of blood T cell repertoires in COVID-19. Libraries were prepared by immunoSEQ multiplex PCR; TCRdb keeps only in-frame clonotypes and omits some of them. Altogether roughly 59,000 clones are present, around four fifths being singletons, with the ten largest covering 6% to 6.5%. The sequencing sample was made of peripheral blood. The origin of the receptors is a human donor in a cohort sampled during active COVID-19.

CDR3: CASSPQGPANGYGYTF. The CDR3 DNA reads as TGTGCCAGCTCACCACAGGGGCCTGCAAACGGCTATGGCTACACCTTC. The V and J genes are TRBV18 and TRBJ1-2; TRBD1 might be the D (5 bases). CDR3 length: 16 residues. Trimming cost V 1 base and J 4 bases, with 16 bases left between them. The V gene's germline CDR1 is KGHSH and CDR2 LQKENI. Full variable domain (remainder filled in from reference TRBV18 and TRBJ1-2): NAGVMQNPRHLVRRRGQEARLRCSPMKGHSHVYWYRQLPEEGLKFMVYLQKENIIDESGMPKERFSAEFPKEGPSILRIQQVVRGDSAAYFCASSPQGPANGYGYTFGSGTRLTVV.

The chain recombines TRBV18 with TRBJ2-3; 10 bases are a match to TRBD2. Trimming removed 1 base from V and 4 bases from J; junction bases left unmatched: 2. Germline CDR1 is KGHSH and CDR2 is LQKENI. The CDR3 extends over 15 amino acids. For the CDR3, the DNA is TGTGCCAGCTCACCACTAGCGGGGGGCTCAGATACGCAGTATTTT. This sequence encodes CASSPLAGGSDTQYF.

CDR3 region: CASSQRERVSSYNEQFF. The CDR3 DNA sequence: TGTGCCAGCAGCCAGAGGGAGAGGGTGAGTTCCTACAATGAGCAGTTCTTC. This chain joins TRBV3-1 (or the pseudogene TRBV3-2) and TRBJ2-1; the D gene is possibly TRBD2 (5 bases). V was shortened by 3 bases and J by 1 base, with 16 bases between the two germline ends. The germline CDR1 and CDR2 sequences are LGHDT and YNNKEL (reference sequence). The CDR3 loop spans 17 amino acids.

The V call is TRBV20-1, the J call TRBJ1-4; D gene uncertain. V lost 3 bases and J lost 4, with 9 bases in between. The length of the CDR3 is 13 residues. Germline V CDR1 and CDR2: DFQATT, SNEGSKA (reference sequence). CDR3 bases: TGCAGTGCTAGTCCTGGGCTTAATGAAAAACTGTTTTTT. Residues: CSASPGLNEKLFF.